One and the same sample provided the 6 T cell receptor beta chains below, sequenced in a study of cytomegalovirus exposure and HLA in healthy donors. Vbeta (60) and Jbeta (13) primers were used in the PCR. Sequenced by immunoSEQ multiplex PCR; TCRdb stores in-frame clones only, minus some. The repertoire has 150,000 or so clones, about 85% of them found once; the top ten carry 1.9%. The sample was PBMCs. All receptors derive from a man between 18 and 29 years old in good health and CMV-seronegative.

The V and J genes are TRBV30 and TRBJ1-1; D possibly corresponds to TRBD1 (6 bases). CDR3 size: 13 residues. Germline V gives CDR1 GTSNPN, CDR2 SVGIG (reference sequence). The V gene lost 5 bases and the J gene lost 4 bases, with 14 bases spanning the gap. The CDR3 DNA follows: TGTGCCTGGCGCAGGGGATTGTTCACTGAAGCTTTCTTT. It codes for CAWRRGLFTEAFF.

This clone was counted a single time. The CDR3, as DNA: TGTGCCAGCTCACCACCCGGTATTAGCTCCTATAATTCACCCCTCCACTTT. Translation: CASSPPGISSYNSPLHF. This chain joins TRBV18 and TRBJ1-6, with D unclear. V lost 0 bases and J 0 bases, leaving 9 bases between the germline ends. CDR3 length: 17 amino acids. Germline V gene lookup returns CDR1 KGHSH and CDR2 LQKENI. The full variable domain, completed using reference TRBV18 and TRBJ1-6, is NAGVMQNPRHLVRRRGQEARLRCSPMKGHSHVYWYRQLPEEGLKFMVYLQKENIIDESGMPKERFSAEFPKEGPSILRIQQVVRGDSAAYFCASSPPGISSYNSPLHFGNGTRLTVT.

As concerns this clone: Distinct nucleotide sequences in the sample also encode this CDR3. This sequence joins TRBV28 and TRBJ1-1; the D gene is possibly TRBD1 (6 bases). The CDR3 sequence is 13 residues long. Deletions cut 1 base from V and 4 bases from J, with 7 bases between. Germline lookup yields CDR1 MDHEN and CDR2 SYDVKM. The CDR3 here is CASSLLGGTEAFF. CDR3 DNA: TGTGCCAGCAGTTTATTAGGGGGCACTGAAGCTTTCTTT.

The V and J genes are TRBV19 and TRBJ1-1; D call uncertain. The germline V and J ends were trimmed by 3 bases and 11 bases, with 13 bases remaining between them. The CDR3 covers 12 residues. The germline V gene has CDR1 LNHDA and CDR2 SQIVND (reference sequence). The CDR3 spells CASSIGGLGAFF. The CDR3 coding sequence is TGTGCCAGTAGTATTGGAGGCCTTGGGGCTTTCTTT.

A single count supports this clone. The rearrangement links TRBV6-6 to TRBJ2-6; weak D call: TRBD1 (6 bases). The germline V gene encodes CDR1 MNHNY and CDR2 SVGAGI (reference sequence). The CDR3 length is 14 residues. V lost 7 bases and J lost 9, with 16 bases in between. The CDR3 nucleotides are TGTGCCAGCAACTTAAGGGGGTCCGGCAACGTCCTGACTTTC. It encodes CASNLRGSGNVLTF.

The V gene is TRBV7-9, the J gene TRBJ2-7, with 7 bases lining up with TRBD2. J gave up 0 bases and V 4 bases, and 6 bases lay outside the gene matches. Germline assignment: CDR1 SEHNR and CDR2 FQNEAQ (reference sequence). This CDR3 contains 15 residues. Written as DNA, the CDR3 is TGTGCCAGCAGCTCTGGGGCTAGCGGCTCCTACGAGCAGTACTTC. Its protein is CASSSGASGSYEQYF. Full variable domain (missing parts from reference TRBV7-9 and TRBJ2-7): DTGVSQNPRHKITKRGQNVTFRCDPISEHNRLYWYRQTLGQGPEFLTYFQNEAQLEKSRLLSDRFSAERPKGSFSTLEIQRTEQGDSAMYLCASSSGASGSYEQYFGPGTRLTVT.